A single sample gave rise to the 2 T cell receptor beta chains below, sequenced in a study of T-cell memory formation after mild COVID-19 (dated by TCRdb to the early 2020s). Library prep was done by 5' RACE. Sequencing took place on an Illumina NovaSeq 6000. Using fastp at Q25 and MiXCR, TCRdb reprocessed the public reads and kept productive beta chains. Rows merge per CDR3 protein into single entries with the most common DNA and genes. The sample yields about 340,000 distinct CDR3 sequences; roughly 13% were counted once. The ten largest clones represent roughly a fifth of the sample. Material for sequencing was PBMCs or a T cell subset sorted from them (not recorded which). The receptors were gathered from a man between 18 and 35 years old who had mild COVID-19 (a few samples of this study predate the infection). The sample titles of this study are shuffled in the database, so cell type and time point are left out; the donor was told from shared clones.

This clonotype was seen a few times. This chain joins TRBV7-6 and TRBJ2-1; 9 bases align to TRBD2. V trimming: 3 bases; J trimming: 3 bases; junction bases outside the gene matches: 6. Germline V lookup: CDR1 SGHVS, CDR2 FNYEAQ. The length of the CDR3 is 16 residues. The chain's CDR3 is CASSLNSGGFYNEQFF. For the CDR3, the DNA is TGTGCCAGCAGCTTGAATAGCGGGGGATTCTACAATGAGCAGTTCTTC.

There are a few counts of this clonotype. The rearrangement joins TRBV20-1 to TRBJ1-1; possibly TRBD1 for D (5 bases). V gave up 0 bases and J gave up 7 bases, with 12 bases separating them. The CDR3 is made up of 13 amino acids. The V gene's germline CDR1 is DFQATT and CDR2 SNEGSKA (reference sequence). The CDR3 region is CSARDPRGNEAFF. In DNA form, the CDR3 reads TGCAGTGCTAGAGATCCCCGGGGGAATGAAGCTTTCTTT.